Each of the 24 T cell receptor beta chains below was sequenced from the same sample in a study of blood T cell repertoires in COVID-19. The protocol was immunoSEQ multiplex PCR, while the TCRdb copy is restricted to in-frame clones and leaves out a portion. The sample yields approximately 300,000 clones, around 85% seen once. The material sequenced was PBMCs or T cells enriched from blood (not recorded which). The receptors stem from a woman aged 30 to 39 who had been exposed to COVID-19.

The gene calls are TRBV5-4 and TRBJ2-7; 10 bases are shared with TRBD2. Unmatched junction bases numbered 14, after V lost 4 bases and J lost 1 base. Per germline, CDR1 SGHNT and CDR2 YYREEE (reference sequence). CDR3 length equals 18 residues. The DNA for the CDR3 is TGTGCCAGCAGCGCGGGTCATCCTAGCGGGGGCGGGTCCTACGAGCAGTACTTC. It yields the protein CASSAGHPSGGGSYEQYF.

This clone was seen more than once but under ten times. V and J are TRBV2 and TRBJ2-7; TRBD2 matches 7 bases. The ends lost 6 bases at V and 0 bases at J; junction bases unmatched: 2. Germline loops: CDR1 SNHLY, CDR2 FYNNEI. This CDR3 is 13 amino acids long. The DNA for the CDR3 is TGTGCCAGCAGAGCGGGGAGCTCCTACGAGCAGTACTTC. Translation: CASRAGSSYEQYF.

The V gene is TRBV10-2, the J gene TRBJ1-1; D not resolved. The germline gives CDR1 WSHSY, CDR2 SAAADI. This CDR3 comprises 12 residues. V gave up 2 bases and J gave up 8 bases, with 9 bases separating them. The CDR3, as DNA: TGCGCCAGCAGTGAGCCTAGCGGGGAAGCTTTCTTT. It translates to CASSEPSGEAFF.

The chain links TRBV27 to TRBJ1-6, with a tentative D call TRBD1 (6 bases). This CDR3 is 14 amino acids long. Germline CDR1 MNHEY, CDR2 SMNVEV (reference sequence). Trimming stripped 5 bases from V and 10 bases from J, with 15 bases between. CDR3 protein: CASSPGPTGSPLHF. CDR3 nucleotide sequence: TGTGCCAGCAGTCCCGGGCCAACAGGGTCACCCCTCCACTTT.

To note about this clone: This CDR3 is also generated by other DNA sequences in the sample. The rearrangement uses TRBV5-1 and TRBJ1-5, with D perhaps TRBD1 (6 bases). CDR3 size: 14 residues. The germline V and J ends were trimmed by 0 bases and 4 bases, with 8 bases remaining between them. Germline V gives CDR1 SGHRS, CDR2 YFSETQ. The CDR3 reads CASSLGQANQPQHF. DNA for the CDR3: TGCGCCAGCAGCTTGGGACAGGCAAATCAGCCCCAGCATTTT. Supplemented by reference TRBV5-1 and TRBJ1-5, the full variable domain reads KAGVTQTPRYLIKTRGQQVTLSCSPISGHRSVSWYQQTPGQGLQFLFEYFSETQRNKGNFPGRFSGRQFSNSRSEMNVSTLELGDSALYLCASSLGQANQPQHFGDGTRLSIL.

CDR3 nucleotides: TGTGCCTGGGAAAGGGACACGAACACCGGGGAGCTGTTTTTT. It codes for CAWERDTNTGELFF. The V call is TRBV30, the J call TRBJ2-2; the D gene is possibly TRBD1 (6 bases). The CDR3 has 14 residues. V was shortened by 5 bases and J by 0 bases, with 10 bases between the two germline ends. Germline CDR1 reads GTSNPN; CDR2 reads SVGIG (reference sequence).

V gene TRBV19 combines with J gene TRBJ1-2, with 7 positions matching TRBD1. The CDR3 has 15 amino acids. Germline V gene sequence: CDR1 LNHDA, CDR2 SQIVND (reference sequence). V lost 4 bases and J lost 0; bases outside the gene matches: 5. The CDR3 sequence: CASSNHRGSNYGYTF. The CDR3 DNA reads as TGTGCCAGTAGTAATCACAGGGGTTCTAACTATGGCTACACCTTC.

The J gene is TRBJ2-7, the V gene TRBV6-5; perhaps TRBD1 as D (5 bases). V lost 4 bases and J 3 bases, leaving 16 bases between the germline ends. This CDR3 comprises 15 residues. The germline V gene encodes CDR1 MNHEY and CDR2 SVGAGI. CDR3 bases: TGTGCCAGCAGTTCTCACTTCGACAGTTACTACGAGCAGTACTTC. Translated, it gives CASSSHFDSYYEQYF.

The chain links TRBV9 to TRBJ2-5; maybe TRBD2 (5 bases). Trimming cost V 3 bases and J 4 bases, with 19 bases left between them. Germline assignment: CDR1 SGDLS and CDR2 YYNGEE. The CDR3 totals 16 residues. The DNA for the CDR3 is TGTGCCAGCAGCGCGACTGGTGCGGGCCTTGGAGAGACCCAGTACTTC. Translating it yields CASSATGAGLGETQYF.

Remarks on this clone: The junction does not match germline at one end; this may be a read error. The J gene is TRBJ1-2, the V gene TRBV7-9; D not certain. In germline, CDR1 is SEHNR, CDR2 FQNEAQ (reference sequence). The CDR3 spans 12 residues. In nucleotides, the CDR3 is TGTGCCAGCAGCTCGACTAATTATGGCTACACCTTC. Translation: CASSSTNYGYTF. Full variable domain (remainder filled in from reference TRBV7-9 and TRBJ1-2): DTGVSQNPRHKITKRGQNVTFRCDPISEHNRLYWYRQTLGQGPEFLTYFQNEAQLEKSRLLSDRFSAERPKGSFSTLEIQRTEQGDSAMYLCASSSTNYGYTFGSGTRLTVV.

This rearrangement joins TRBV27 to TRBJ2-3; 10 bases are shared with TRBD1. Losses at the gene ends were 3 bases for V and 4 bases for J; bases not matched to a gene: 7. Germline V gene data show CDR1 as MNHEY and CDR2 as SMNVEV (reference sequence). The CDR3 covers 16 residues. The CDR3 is CASSFRQGAVSDTQYF. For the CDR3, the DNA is TGTGCCAGCAGTTTCAGACAGGGGGCGGTTTCAGATACGCAGTATTTT.

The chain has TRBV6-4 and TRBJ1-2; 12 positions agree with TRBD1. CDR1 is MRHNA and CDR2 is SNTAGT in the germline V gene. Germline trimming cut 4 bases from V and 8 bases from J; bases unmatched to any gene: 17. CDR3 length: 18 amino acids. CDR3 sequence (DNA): TGTGCCAGCAGTGGGGGACAGGGGGCGCGAATTGGAGGAGGCGGCTACACCTTC. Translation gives CASSGGQGARIGGGGYTF.

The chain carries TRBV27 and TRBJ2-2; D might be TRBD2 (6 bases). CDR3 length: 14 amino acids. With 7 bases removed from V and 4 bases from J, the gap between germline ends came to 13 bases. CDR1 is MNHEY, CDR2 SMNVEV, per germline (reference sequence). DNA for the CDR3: TGTGCCAGCAAATTTGGAGGGGTCACCGGGGAGCTGTTTTTT. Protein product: CASKFGGVTGELFF.

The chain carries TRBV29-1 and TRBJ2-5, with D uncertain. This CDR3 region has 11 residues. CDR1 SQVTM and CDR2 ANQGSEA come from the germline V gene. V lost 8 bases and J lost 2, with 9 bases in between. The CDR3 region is CSFGSQETQYF. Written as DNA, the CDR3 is TGCAGCTTCGGGTCTCAAGAGACCCAGTACTTC. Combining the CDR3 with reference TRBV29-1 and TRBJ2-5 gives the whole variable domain SAVISQKPSRDICQRGTSLTIQCQVDSQVTMMFWYRQQPGQSLTLIATANQGSEATYESGFVIDKFPISRPNLTFSTLTVSNMSPEDSSIYLCSFGSQETQYFGPGTRLLVL.

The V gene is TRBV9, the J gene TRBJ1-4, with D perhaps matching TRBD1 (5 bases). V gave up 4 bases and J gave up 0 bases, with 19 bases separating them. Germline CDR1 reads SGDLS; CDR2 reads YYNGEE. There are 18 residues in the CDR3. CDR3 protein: CASSPRAGGIATNEKLFF. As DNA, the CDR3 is TGTGCCAGCAGCCCTCGAGCGGGGGGGATCGCAACTAATGAAAAACTGTTTTTT.

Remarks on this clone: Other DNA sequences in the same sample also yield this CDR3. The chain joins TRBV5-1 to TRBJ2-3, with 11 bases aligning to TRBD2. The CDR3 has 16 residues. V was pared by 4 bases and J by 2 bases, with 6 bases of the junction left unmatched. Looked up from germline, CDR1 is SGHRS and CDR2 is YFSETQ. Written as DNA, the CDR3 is TGCGCCAGCAGCCTCCTAGCGGGAGGCCCCACAGATACGCAGTATTTT. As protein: CASSLLAGGPTDTQYF.

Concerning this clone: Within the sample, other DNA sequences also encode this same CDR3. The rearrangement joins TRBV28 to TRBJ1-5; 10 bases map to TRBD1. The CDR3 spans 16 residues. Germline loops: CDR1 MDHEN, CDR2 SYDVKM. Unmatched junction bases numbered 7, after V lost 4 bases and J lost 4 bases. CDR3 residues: CASSSPGQGLNQPQHF. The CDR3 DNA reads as TGTGCCAGCAGTTCCCCGGGACAGGGGTTAAATCAGCCCCAGCATTTT.

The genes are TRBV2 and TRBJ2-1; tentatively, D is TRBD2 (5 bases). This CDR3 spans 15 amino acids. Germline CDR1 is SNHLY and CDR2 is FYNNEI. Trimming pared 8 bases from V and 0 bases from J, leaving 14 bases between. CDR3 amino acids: CASLERTGSYNEQFF. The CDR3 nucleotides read TGTGCCAGCCTTGAGCGGACCGGCTCCTACAATGAGCAGTTCTTC.

The CDR3 is CASSPPGTSGGNEQFF. CDR3 nucleotides: TGTGCCAGCTCACCCCCCGGGACTAGCGGTGGGAATGAGCAGTTCTTC. The chain has TRBV18 and TRBJ2-1, with 11 nucleotides matching TRBD2. The length of the CDR3 is 16 residues. Germline trimming cut 3 bases from V and 7 bases from J; bases unmatched to any gene: 8. CDR1 and CDR2 (germline): KGHSH, LQKENI.

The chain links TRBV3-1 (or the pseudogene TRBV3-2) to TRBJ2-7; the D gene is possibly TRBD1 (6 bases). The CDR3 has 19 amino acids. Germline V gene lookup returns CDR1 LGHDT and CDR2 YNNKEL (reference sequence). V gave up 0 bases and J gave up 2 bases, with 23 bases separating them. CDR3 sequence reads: CASSQDQNPDSPFTYEQYF. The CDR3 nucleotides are TGTGCCAGCAGCCAAGATCAGAACCCGGACAGCCCTTTTACCTACGAGCAGTACTTC.

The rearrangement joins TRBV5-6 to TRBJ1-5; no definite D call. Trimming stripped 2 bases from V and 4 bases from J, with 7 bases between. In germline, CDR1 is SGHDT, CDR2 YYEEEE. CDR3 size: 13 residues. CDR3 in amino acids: CASSLFPNQPQHF. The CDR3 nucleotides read TGTGCCAGCAGCTTATTCCCTAATCAGCCCCAGCATTTT.

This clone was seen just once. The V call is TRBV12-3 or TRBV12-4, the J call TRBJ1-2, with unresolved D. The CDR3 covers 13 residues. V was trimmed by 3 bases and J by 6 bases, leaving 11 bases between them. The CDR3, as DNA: TGTGCCAGCAGTTTGACAAACGTGGATGGCTACACCTTC. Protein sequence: CASSLTNVDGYTF.

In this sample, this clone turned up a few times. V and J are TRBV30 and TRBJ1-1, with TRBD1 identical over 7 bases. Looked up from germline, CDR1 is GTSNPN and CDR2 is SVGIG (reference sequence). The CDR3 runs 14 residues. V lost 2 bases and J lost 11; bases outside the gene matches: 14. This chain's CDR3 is CAWSPLPGQQRAFF. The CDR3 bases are TGTGCCTGGAGTCCCCTACCGGGACAGCAAAGGGCTTTCTTT. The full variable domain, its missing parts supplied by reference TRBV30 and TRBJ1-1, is SQTIHQWPATLVQPVGSPLSLECTVEGTSNPNLYWYRQAAGRGLQLLFYSVGIGQISSEVPQNLSASRPQDRQFILSSKKLLLSDSGFYLCAWSPLPGQQRAFFGQGTRLTVV.

CDR3 residues: CASSLTVSGANVLTF. CDR3 sequence (DNA): TGCGCCAGCAGCTTGACAGTCTCTGGGGCCAACGTCCTGACTTTC. This sequence joins TRBV5-1 and TRBJ2-6; D is uncertain. Germline CDR1 reads SGHRS; CDR2 reads YFSETQ. The CDR3 runs 15 residues. V gave up 1 base and J gave up 0 bases, with 5 bases separating them.